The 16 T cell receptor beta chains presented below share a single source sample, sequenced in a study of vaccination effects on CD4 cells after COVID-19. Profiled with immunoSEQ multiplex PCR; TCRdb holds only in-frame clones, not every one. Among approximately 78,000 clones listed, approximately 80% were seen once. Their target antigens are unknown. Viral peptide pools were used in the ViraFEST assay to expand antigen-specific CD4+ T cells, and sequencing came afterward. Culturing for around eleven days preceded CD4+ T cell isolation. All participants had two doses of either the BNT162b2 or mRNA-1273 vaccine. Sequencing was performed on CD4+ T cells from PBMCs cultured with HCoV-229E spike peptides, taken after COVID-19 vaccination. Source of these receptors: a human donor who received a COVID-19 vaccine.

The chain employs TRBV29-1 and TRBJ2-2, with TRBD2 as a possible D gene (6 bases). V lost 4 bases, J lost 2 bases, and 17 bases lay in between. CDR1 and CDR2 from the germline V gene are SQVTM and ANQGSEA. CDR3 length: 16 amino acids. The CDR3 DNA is TGCAGCGTTGTGGTGGGAGGAGGACTTAACACCGGGGAGCTGTTTTTT. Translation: CSVVVGGGLNTGELFF.

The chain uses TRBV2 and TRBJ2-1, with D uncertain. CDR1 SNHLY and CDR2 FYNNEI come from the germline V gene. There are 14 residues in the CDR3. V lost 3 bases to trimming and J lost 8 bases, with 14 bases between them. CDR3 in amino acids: CASSDRATGHEQFF. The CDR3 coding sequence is TGTGCCAGCAGTGATAGGGCCACCGGCCATGAGCAGTTCTTC. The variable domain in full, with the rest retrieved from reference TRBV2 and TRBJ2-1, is EPEVTQTPSHQVTQMGQEVILRCVPISNHLYFYWYRQILGQKVEFLVSFYNNEISEKSEIFDDQFSVERPDGSNFTLKIRSTKLEDSAMYFCASSDRATGHEQFFGPGTRLTVL.

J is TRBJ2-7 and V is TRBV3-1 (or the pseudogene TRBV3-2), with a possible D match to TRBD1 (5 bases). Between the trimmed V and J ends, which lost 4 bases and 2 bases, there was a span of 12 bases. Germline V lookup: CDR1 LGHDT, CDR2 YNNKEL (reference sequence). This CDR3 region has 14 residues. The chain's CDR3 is CASSLGRTAYEQYV. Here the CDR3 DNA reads TGTGCCAGCAGCCTGGGGCGCACAGCCTACGAGCAGTACGTC.

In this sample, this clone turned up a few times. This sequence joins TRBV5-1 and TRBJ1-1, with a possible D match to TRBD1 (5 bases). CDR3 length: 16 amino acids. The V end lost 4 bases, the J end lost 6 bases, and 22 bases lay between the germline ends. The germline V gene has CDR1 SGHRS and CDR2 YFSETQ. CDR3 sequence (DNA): TGCGCCAGCAGCCCCGACGGGGGATCGATCATCGCTGAAGCTTTCTTT. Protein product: CASSPDGGSIIAEAFF.

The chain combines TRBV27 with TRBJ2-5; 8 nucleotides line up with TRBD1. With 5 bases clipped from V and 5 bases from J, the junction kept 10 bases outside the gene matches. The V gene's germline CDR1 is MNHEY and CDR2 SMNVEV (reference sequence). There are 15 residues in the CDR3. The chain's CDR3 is CASSPLGQGWETQYF. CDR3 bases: TGTGCCAGCAGTCCCCTTGGACAGGGCTGGGAGACCCAGTACTTC.

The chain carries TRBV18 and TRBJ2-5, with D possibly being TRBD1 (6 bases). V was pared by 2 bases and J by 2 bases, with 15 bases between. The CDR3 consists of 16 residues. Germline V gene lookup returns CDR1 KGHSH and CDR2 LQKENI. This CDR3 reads CASSPLTGYLQETQYF. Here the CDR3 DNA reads TGTGCCAGCTCACCATTGACAGGTTACCTACAAGAGACCCAGTACTTC.

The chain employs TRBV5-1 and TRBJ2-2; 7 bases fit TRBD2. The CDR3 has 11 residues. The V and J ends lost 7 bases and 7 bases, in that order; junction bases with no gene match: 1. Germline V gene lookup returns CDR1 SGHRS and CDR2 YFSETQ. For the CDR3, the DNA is TGCGCCAGCCGGGAGGACGGGGAGCTGTTTTTT. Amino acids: CASREDGELFF.

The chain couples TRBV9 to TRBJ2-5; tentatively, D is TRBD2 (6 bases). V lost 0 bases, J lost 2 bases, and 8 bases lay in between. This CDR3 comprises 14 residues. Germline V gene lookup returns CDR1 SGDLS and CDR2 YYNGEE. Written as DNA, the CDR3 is TGTGCCAGCAGCGTAGGGGGGGTGCAAGAGACCCAGTACTTC. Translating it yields CASSVGGVQETQYF.

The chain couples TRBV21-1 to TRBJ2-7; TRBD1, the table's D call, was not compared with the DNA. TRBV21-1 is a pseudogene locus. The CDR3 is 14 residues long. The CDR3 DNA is TGTGCCAGCAGCAACCCCACAGGTCCCTACGAGCAGTACGTC. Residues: CASSNPTGPYEQYV.

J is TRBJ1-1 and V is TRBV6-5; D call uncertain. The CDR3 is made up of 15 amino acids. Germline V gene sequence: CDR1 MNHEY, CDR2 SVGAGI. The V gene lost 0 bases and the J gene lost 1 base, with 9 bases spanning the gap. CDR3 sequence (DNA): TGTGCCAGCAGTTACTCGAGACAAAGGAACACTGAAGCTTTCTTT. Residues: CASSYSRQRNTEAFF.

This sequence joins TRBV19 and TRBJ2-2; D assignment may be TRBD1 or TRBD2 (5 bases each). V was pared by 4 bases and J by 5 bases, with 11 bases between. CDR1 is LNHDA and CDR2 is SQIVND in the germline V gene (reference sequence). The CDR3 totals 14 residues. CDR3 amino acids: CASSRGKGTGELFF. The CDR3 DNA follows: TGTGCCAGTAGTAGGGGGAAGGGTACCGGGGAGCTGTTTTTT. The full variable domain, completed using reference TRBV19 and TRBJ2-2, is DGGITQSPKYLFRKEGQNVTLSCEQNLNHDAMYWYRQDPGQGLRLIYYSQIVNDFQKGDIAEGYSVSREKKESFPLTVTSAQKNPTAFYLCASSRGKGTGELFFGEGSRLTVL.

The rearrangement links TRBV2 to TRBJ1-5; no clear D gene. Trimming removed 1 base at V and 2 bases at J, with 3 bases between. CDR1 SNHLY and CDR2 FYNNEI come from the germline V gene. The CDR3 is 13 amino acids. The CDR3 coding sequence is TGTGCCAGCAGTGAAGATCGCAATCAGCCCCAGCATTTT. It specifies CASSEDRNQPQHF.

The CDR3 loop is CASSLVGGVGTGELFF. The CDR3 DNA follows: TGCGCCAGCAGCTTGGTAGGAGGGGTCGGGACCGGGGAGCTGTTTTTT. V and J are TRBV5-1 and TRBJ2-2; the D gene is possibly TRBD2 (6 bases). V gave up 0 bases and J gave up 5 bases, with 14 bases separating them. The CDR3 loop spans 16 amino acids. Germline V gene lookup returns CDR1 SGHRS and CDR2 YFSETQ.

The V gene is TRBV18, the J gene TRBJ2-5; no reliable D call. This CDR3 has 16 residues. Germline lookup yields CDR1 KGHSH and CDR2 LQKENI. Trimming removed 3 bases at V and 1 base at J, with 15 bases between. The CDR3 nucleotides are TGTGCCAGCTCACCTTTAGGTCTCGCCCCCCAAGAGACCCAGTACTTC. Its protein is CASSPLGLAPQETQYF. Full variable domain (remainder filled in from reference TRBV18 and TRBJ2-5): NAGVMQNPRHLVRRRGQEARLRCSPMKGHSHVYWYRQLPEEGLKFMVYLQKENIIDESGMPKERFSAEFPKEGPSILRIQQVVRGDSAAYFCASSPLGLAPQETQYFGPGTRLLVL.

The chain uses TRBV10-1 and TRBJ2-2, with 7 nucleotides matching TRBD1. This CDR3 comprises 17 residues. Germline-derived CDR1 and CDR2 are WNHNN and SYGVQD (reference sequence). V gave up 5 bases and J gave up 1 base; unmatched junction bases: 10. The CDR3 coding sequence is TGCGCCAGCAGTCCCATCTCCGGGACAGAGAACACCGGGGAGCTGTTTTTT. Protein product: CASSPISGTENTGELFF.

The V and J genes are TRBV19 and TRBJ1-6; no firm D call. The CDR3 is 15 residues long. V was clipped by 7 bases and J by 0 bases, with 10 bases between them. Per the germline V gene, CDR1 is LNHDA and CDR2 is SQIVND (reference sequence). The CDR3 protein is CASTAASSYNSPLHF. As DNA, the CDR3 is TGTGCCAGTACTGCCGCGAGCTCCTATAATTCACCCCTCCACTTT.